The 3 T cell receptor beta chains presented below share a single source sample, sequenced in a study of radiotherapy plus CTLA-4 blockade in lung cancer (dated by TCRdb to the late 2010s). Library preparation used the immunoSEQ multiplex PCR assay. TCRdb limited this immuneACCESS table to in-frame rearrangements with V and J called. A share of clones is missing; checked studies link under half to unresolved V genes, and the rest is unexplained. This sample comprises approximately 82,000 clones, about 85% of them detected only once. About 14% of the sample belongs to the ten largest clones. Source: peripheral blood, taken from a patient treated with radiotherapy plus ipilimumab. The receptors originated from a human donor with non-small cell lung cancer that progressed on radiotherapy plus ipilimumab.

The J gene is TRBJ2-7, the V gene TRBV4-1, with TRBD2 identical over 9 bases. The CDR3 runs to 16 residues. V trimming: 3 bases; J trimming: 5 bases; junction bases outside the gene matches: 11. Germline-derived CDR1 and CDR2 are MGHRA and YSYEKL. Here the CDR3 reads CASSQPFAGGSHEQYF. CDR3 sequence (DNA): TGCGCCAGCAGCCAGCCTTTCGCGGGGGGGTCCCACGAGCAGTACTTC.

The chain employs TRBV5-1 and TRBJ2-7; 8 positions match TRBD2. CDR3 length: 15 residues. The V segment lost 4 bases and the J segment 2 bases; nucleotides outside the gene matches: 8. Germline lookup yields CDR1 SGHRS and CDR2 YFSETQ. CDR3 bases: TGCGCCAGCAGCCCAAGCGGGAGTGAAGCCTACGAGCAGTACTTC. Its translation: CASSPSGSEAYEQYF. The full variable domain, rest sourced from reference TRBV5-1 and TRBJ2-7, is KAGVTQTPRYLIKTRGQQVTLSCSPISGHRSVSWYQQTPGQGLQFLFEYFSETQRNKGNFPGRFSGRQFSNSRSEMNVSTLELGDSALYLCASSPSGSEAYEQYFGPGTRLTVT.

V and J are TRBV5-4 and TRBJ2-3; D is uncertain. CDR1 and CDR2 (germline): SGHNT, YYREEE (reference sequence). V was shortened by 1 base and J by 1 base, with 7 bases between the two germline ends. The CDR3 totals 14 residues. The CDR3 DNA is TGTGCCAGCAGCTTGTTTGGTGGCACAGATACGCAGTATTTT. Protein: CASSLFGGTDTQYF. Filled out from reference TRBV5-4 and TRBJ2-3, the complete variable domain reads ETGVTQSPTHLIKTRGQQVTLRCSSQSGHNTVSWYQQALGQGPQFIFQYYREEENGRGNFPPRFSGLQFPNYSSELNVNALELDDSALYLCASSLFGGTDTQYFGPGTRLTVL.